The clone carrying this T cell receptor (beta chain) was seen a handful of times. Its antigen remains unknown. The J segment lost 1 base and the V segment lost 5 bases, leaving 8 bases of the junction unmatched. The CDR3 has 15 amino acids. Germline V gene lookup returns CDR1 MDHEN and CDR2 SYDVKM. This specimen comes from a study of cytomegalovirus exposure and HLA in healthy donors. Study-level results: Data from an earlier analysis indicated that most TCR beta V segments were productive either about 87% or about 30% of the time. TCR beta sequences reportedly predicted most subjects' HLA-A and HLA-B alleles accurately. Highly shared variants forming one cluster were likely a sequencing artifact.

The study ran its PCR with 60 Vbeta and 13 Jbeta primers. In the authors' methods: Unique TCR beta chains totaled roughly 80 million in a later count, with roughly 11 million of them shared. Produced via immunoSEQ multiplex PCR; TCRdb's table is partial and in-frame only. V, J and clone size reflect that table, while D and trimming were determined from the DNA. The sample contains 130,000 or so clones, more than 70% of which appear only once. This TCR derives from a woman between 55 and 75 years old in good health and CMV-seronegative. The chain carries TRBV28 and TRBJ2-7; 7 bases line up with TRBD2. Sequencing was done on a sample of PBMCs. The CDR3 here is CASSEVSSGSYEQYF. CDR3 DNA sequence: TGTGCCAGCAGTGAAGTTTCTAGCGGATCCTACGAGCAGTACTTC. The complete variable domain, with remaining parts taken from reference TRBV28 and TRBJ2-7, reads DVKVTQSSRYLVKRTGEKVFLECVQDMDHENMFWYRQDPGLGLRLIYFSYDVKMKEKGDIPEGYSVSREKKERFSLILESASTNQTSMYLCASSEVSSGSYEQYFGPGTRLTVT.